Listed below are T cell receptor beta chains from one sample, sequenced in a study of blood T cells in healthy people across ages. MiXCR, run by TCRdb on the 5' RACE reads, gives a single entry per CDR3 protein. The sample yields fewer than 1,200,000 distinct CDR3 sequences, roughly 24% seen once. These sequences were also reported in another study, on T cells of mothers and their children.

Sequencing input: blood. The receptors come from a girl aged 2 to 10 in good health. Both conserved end residues are part of each CDR3. A D gene is named only where the DNA matches it firmly. Rows may omit the clone size; those that give it use once, few, many or a size class.

CDR3nt	CDR3aa	len	v_gene	j_gene	d_gene	abundance
TGCGCCAGCAGCCAAGATGAGTGGGCGGGGCAGTTCTTC	CASSQDEWAGQFF	13	TRBV4-3	TRBJ2-1	-	-
TGCGCCAGCAGCTTTGCGGACTCCTACGAGCAGTACTTC	CASSFADSYEQYF	13	TRBV5-1	TRBJ2-7	-	-
TGCAGCGTTGAAGATCGCCAGGGGGCTGGGGAGACCCAGTACTTC	CSVEDRQGAGETQYF	15	TRBV29-1	TRBJ2-5	TRBD1	-
TGTGCCGGAGCGTTCTTCGGGGGGGCGAACACCGGGGAGCTGTTTTTT	CAGAFFGGANTGELFF	16	TRBV7-2	TRBJ2-2	TRBD2	few
TGTGCCAGCAGCTACAGGGGGCGTGATGAAAAACTGTTTTTT	CASSYRGRDEKLFF	14	TRBV13	TRBJ1-4	TRBD1	-
TGCGCCAGCAGCCTCCTGGACCCCTACGAGCAGTACTTC	CASSLLDPYEQYF	13	TRBV5-1	TRBJ2-7	-	-
TGTGCCTGCCGTCGGGGAACAGGGGAGTGGGATCAGCCCCAGCATTTT	CACRRGTGEWDQPQHF	16	TRBV6-1	TRBJ1-5	TRBD1	-
TGTGCCAGCAGGCGAGAGGGGTATACCGGGGAGCTGTTTTTT	CASRREGYTGELFF	14	TRBV27	TRBJ2-2	-	-
TGTGCCAGCAGGCCCCCCACTGGAAACACCATATATTTT	CASRPPTGNTIYF	13	TRBV6-5	TRBJ1-3	-	-
TGTGCCACAGAGATACGACTCAACTACGAGCAGTACTTC	CATEIRLNYEQYF	13	TRBV6-1	TRBJ2-7	-	-
TGTGCCACCAGTGATAGCAGGGTCCCCCTCACAGATACGCAGTATTTT	CATSDSRVPLTDTQYF	16	TRBV24-1	TRBJ2-3	-	-
TGCAGCGTTGCCCTGAGCACACCCGTTCAGTACTTC	CSVALSTPVQYF	12	TRBV29-1	TRBJ2-5	-	few
TGTGCCAGCACCACTCGGTCGGGCACAGATACGCAGTATTTT	CASTTRSGTDTQYF	14	TRBV27	TRBJ2-3	-	few
TGTGCCAGCAGCTCCCTCCTTAACCGGGACAGGTTAAATGAGCAGTTCTTC	CASSSLLNRDRLNEQFF	17	TRBV7-3	TRBJ2-1	TRBD1	-
TGTGCCAGCAGCTTAGGCAGGGGGGTTCAGGGCACTGAAGCTTTCTTT	CASSLGRGVQGTEAFF	16	TRBV7-2	TRBJ1-1	TRBD1	few
TGTGCCAGCAGATGGGAGGTAGAGACCCAGTACTTC	CASRWEVETQYF	12	TRBV2	TRBJ2-5	-	-
TGTGCCAGCAGCTTCGGGACCCCTCGAGAAAACATTCAGTACTTC	CASSFGTPRENIQYF	15	TRBV5-6	TRBJ2-4	-	few
TGTGCCAGCAGCCGAAGATTCGGCGGGGGGAACCAAGAGACCCAGTACTTC	CASSRRFGGGNQETQYF	17	TRBV4-2	TRBJ2-5	TRBD2	-
TGTGCCAGCAGCTTAGGGATGGGCCCTAAAGAGACCCAGTGCTTC	CASSLGMGPKETQCF	15	TRBV7-3	TRBJ2-5	-	-
TGTGCCAGCAGCGCCCAGGGGGCTGGGACTGAAGCTTTCTTT	CASSAQGAGTEAFF	14	TRBV7-2	TRBJ1-1	TRBD1	once
TGTGCCAGCAGCCTTGAACCATGGGTTGGGGAGCTGTTTTTT	CASSLEPWVGELFF	14	TRBV7-3	TRBJ2-2	-	once
TGTGCCAGCACCGCTTATCCGGGCGGGGAGACCCAGTACTTC	CASTAYPGGETQYF	14	TRBV7-2	TRBJ2-5	-	few
TGTGCCAGCAGCTTCCAACCACTAGCGGGTAACAATGAGCAGTTCTTC	CASSFQPLAGNNEQFF	16	TRBV7-2	TRBJ2-1	TRBD2	few
TGCGCCAGCAGCTTGGGCGGGGGAGCCTCCATCTACGAGCAGTGCTTC	CASSLGGGASIYEQCF	16	TRBV5-1	TRBJ2-1	TRBD2	-
TGCAGTGGGGAGTACTACACAGGACGGGCGGAGACCCAGTACTTC	CSGEYYTGRAETQYF	15	TRBV29-1	TRBJ2-5	-	-
TGCAGCGTTGACCAACTCGACCCCGTTGAGCAGTTCTTC	CSVDQLDPVEQFF	13	TRBV29-1	TRBJ2-1	-	-
TGTGCCAACACTACTAGGACAGGGGGCCATGGCTACACCTTC	CANTTRTGGHGYTF	14	TRBV27	TRBJ1-2	TRBD1	few
TGTGCCAGCAGCCAAGATTTGGGGGGACAGAATGAAAAACTGTTTTTT	CASSQDLGGQNEKLFF	16	TRBV3-1	TRBJ1-4	TRBD1	few